What follows describes a single TCR beta chain. Antigen specificity is unknown. This record comes from a study of CD8+ T cells in alopecia areata. Following extraction, RNA underwent reverse transcription to cDNA, which served as the sequencing template. The data were produced by immunoSEQ multiplex PCR, yet TCRdb's version contains in-frame clones alone and is incomplete. The sample contains roughly 60,000 clones, under 60% of which appear only once. Study observations and caveats: Patients displayed less clarity in TCR sharing than mice, a finding possibly related to HLA. Scalp clonality, along with expanded CD8+ clones among the top 100, was significantly decreased by tofacitinib. Scalp sequencing captures resident alphabeta T cells of normal skin too.

Treatment given: oral pan-JAK inhibitor, 5-10 mg twice daily. Both peripheral blood and punch biopsies of lesional scalp skin were obtained from patients who had alopecia areata. The sequencing used CD8+ T cells sorted from blood, collected around week 37, from a patient treated with tofacitinib. This receptor was identified in a human donor with alopecia areata.

CDR3 amino acids: CASSLTSYNEQFF. The CDR3 bases are TGTGCCAGTAGCCTCACTAGTTACAATGAGCAGTTCTTC. This chain uses TRBV19 with TRBJ2-1; weak D call: TRBD2 (5 bases). Germline CDR1 reads LNHDA; CDR2 reads SQIVND (reference sequence). V lost 6 bases and J 4 bases, leaving 10 bases between the germline ends. The CDR3 has 13 amino acids.